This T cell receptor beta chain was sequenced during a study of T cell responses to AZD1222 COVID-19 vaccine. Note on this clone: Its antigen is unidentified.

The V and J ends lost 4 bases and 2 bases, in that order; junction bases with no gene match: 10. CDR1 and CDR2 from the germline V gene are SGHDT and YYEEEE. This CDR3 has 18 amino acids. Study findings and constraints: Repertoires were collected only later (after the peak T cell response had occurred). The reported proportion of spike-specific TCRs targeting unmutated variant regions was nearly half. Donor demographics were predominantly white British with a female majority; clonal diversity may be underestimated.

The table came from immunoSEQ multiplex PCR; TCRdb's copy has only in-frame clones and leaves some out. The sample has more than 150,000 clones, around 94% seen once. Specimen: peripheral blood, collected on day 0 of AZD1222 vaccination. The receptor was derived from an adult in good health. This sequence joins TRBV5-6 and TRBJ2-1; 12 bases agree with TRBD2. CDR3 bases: TGTGCCAGCAGCGGGGCACTAGCGGGGGGCCTCACCTACAATGAGCAGTTCTTC. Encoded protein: CASSGALAGGLTYNEQFF.